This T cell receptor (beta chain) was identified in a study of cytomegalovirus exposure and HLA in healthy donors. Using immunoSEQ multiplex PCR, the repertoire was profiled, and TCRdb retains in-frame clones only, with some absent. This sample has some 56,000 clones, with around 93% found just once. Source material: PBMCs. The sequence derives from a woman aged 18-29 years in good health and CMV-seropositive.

For the CDR3, the DNA is TGCAGCGCCCACGCCGGGACAGGGGGCAATGAGCAGTTCTTC. It codes for CSAHAGTGGNEQFF. The V call is TRBV29-1, the J call TRBJ2-1; 11 positions match TRBD1. The germline V gene has CDR1 SQVTM and CDR2 ANQGSEA. Unmatched junction bases numbered 8, after V lost 7 bases and J lost 6 bases. The CDR3 extends over 14 amino acids.